This T cell receptor (beta chain) was recovered during a study of PD-1 blockade in classical Hodgkin lymphoma. TCRdb's copy holds only in-frame clones and misses some; the assay was immunoSEQ multiplex PCR. The table lists some 30,000 clones, about 94% of them singletons. CDR3 length equals 16 residues. V lost 4 bases and J lost 2; bases outside the gene matches: 7. Germline V lookup: CDR1 SGHRS, CDR2 YFSETQ. Details on this clone: Its antigen is as yet unknown.

Time point noted: cycle 4 day 1 (C4D1), after around six weeks of nivolumab. All patients relapsed after autologous stem cell transplantation, and brentuximab vedotin exposure varied. Magnetic negative selection of thawed PBMCs was the method by which CD4+ T cells were purified. Points from the study as a whole: What caused the repertoire differences, perhaps disease activity or prior therapy, remains undefined. TCR diversity at baseline was reported to be reduced in newly diagnosed patients relative to healthy donors.

The clonotype comes from a human donor with classical Hodgkin lymphoma. The V call is TRBV5-1, the J call TRBJ2-2, with 8 positions matching TRBD1. The sequencing here drew on CD4+ T cells from blood, taken before the fourth cycle of nivolumab. The CDR3 protein is CASSPGTGGNTGELFF. CDR3 in DNA: TGCGCCAGCAGCCCCGGGACAGGTGGTAACACCGGGGAGCTGTTTTTT. Variable domain in full (rest from reference TRBV5-1 and TRBJ2-2): KAGVTQTPRYLIKTRGQQVTLSCSPISGHRSVSWYQQTPGQGLQFLFEYFSETQRNKGNFPGRFSGRQFSNSRSEMNVSTLELGDSALYLCASSPGTGGNTGELFFGEGSRLTVL.